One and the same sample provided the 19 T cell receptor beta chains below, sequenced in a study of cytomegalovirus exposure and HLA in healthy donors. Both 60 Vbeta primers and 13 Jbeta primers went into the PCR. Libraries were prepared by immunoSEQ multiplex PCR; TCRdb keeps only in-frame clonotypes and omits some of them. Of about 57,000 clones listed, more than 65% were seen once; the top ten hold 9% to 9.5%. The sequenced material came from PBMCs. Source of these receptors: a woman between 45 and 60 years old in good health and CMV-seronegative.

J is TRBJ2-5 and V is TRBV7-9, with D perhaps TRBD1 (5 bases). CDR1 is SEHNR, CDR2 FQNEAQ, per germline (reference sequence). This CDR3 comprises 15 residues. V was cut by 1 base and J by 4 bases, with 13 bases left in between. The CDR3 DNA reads TGTGCCAGCAGCTTAGGAGTCAGGGAAAGAGAGACCCAGTACTTC. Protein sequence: CASSLGVRERETQYF.

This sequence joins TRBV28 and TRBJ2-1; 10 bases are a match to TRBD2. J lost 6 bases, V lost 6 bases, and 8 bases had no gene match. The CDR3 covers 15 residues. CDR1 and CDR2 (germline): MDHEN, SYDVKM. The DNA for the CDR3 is TGTGCCAGCAGGACCCTGAGCGGGAGGGCCAATGAGCAGTTCTTC. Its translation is CASRTLSGRANEQFF.

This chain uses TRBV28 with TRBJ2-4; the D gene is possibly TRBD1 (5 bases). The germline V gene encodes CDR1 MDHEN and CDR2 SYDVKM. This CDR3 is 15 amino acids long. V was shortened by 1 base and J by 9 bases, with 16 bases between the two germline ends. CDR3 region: CASSLSQGWVSIQYF. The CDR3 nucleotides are TGTGCCAGCAGTTTATCGCAGGGATGGGTTAGCATTCAGTACTTC.

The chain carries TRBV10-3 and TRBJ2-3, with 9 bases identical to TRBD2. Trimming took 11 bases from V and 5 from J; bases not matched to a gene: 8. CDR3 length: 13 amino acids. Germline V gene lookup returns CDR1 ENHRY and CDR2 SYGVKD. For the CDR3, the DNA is TGTGCCCTCGCGCCTAGCGGGGTAGATACGCAGTATTTT. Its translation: CALAPSGVDTQYF.

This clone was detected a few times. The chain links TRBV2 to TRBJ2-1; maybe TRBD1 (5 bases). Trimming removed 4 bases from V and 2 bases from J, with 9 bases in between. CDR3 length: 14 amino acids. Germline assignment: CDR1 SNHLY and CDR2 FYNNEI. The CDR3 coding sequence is TGTGCCAGCAGTGGGGGCCGGACCTACAATGAGCAGTTCTTC. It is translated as CASSGGRTYNEQFF.

The CDR3 DNA follows: TGTGCCAGCAGTGAGGAAGGGGACTACCCGATTGAGGGCAATGAGCAGTTCTTC. Encoded protein: CASSEEGDYPIEGNEQFF. The rearrangement links TRBV2 to TRBJ2-1; 7 bases match TRBD2. There are 18 residues in the CDR3. J was trimmed by 6 bases and V by 3 bases; bases with no gene match: 17. CDR1 and CDR2 (germline): SNHLY, FYNNEI.

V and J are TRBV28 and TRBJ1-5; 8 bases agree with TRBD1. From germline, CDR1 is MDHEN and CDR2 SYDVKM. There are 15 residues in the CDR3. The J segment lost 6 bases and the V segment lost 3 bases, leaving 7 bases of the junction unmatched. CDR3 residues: CASSFPTGGSQPQHF. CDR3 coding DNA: TGTGCCAGCAGTTTCCCCACAGGGGGAAGTCAGCCCCAGCATTTT.

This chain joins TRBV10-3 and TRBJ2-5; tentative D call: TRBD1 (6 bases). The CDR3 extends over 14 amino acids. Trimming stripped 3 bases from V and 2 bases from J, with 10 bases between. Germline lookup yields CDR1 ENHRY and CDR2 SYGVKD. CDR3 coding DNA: TGTGCCATCAGTGAATGGGACAAACAAGAGACCCAGTACTTC. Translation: CAISEWDKQETQYF.

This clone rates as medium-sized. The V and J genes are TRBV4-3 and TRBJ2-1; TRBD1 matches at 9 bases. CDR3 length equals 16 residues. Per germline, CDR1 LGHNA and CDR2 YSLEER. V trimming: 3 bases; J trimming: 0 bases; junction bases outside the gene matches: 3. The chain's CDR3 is CASSQLTGGSYNEQFF. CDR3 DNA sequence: TGCGCCAGCAGCCAGCTGACAGGGGGCTCCTACAATGAGCAGTTCTTC.

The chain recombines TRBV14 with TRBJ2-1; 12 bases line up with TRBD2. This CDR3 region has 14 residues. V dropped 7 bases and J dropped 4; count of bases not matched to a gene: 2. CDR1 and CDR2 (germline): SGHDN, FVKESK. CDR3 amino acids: CASNLAGGYNEQFF. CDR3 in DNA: TGTGCCAGCAACCTAGCGGGAGGGTACAATGAGCAGTTCTTC.

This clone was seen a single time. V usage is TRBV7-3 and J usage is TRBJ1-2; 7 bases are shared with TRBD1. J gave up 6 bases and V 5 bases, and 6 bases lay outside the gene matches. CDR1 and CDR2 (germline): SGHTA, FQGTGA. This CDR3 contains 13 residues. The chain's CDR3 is CASSRDSVDGYTF. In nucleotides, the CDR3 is TGTGCCAGCAGCCGGGACAGTGTGGATGGCTACACCTTC.

The CDR3 coding sequence is TGTGCCAGCAGCTCGGCTCCTAGCGGGGGCTACGAGCAGTACTTC. Its translation: CASSSAPSGGYEQYF. The chain employs TRBV7-2 and TRBJ2-7; TRBD2 matches at 10 bases. The CDR3 contains 15 residues. J was trimmed by 3 bases and V by 4 bases; bases with no gene match: 6. CDR1 SGHTA and CDR2 FQGNSA come from the germline V gene.

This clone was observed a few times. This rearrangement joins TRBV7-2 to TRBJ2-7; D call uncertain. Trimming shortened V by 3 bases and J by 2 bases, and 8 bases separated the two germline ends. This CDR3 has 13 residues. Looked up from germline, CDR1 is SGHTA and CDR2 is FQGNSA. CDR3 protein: CASSFLQTYEQYF. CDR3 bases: TGTGCCAGCAGCTTTTTACAGACCTACGAGCAGTACTTC.

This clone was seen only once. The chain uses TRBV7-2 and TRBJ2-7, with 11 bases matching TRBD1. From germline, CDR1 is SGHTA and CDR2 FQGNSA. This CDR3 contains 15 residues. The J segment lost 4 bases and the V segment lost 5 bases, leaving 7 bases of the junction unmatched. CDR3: CASSPQGQGAYEQYF. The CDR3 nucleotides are TGTGCCAGCAGCCCCCAAGGACAGGGGGCATACGAGCAGTACTTC.

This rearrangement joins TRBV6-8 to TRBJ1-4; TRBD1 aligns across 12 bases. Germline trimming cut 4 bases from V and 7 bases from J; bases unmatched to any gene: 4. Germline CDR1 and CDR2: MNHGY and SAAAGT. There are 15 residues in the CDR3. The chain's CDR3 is CASSWGQGAVEKLFF. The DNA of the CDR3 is TGTGCCAGCAGTTGGGGACAGGGGGCAGTTGAAAAACTGTTTTTT.

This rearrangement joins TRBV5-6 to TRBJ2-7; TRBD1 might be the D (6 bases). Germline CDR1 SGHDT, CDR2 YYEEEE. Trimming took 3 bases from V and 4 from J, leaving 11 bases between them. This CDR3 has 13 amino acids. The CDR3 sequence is CASSSTGEYEQYF. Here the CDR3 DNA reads TGTGCCAGCAGCTCGACAGGAGAATACGAGCAGTACTTC.

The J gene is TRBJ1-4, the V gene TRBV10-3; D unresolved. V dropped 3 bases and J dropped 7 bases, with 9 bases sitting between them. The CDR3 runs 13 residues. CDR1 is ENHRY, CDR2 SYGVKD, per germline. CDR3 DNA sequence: TGTGCCATCAGTGACAGGTTATTTGAAAAACTGTTTTTT. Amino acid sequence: CAISDRLFEKLFF.

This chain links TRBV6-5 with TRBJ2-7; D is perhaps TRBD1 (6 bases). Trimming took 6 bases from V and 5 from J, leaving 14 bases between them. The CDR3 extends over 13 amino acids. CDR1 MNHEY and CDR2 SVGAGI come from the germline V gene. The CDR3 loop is CASRRTGFHEQYF. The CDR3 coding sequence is TGTGCCAGCAGGCGAACAGGGTTCCACGAGCAGTACTTC.

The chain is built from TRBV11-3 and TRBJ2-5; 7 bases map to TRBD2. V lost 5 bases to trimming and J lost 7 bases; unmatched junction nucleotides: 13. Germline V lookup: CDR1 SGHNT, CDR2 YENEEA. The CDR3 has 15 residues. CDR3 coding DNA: TGTGCCAGCAGCCCGACGGGGGGTGAGGGAGTGACCCAGTACTTC. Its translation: CASSPTGGEGVTQYF.